The next 14 T cell receptor beta chains were all read from a single sample in a study of beta chain features in type 1 diabetes. Study results and caveats: People with Type 1 diabetes carried modestly yet significantly shorter TCRB CDR3s in all four CD4+ subsets.

What these receptors recognize is not known. cDNA synthesis used the whole RNA isolate, giving expressed TCRB sequences. The assay was immunoSEQ multiplex PCR, and TCRdb's table has in-frame clones only and misses some. The table has some 700,000 clones, roughly 12% seen once. The sequenced sample was naive CD4+ T cells from blood. These receptors originate from a man aged 18 to 29 with type 1 diabetes.

This clone was seen a few times. The chain carries TRBV4-2 and TRBJ2-1; D not resolved. Germline V gene sequence: CDR1 LGHNA, CDR2 YNFKEQ. This CDR3 contains 16 residues. Between the trimmed V and J ends, which lost 0 bases and 6 bases, there was a span of 15 bases. This chain's CDR3 is CASSQEWGTPSNEQFF. CDR3 DNA sequence: TGTGCCAGCAGCCAAGAGTGGGGAACCCCCTCCAATGAGCAGTTCTTC.

The chain joins TRBV30 to TRBJ2-2; D might be TRBD2 (6 bases). Trimming shortened V by 6 bases and J by 5 bases, and 19 bases separated the two germline ends. The CDR3 contains 15 residues. CDR1 is GTSNPN and CDR2 is SVGIG in the germline V gene (reference sequence). CDR3 nucleotides: TGTGCCTGCAAGCGGGCCAAAACCCTAACCGGGGAGCTGTTTTTT. It translates to CACKRAKTLTGELFF.

The table lists this clone with a few counts. The CDR3 loop reads CASSPLFSITSREQYF. CDR3 bases: TGTGCCAGCAGTCCCCTGTTCAGCATCACGTCTCGGGAGCAGTACTTC. V and J are TRBV28 and TRBJ2-7, with D hard to call. Looked up from germline, CDR1 is MDHEN and CDR2 is SYDVKM. The CDR3 totals 16 residues. V gave up 5 bases and J gave up 7 bases, with 24 bases separating them.

This chain's CDR3 is CASSLDLGAEKNGYTF. The CDR3 nucleotides are TGTGCCAGCAGCTTAGATCTAGGGGCAGAGAAGAATGGCTACACCTTC. This chain connects TRBV7-9 to TRBJ1-2; the D gene is possibly TRBD1 (5 bases). This CDR3 has 16 residues. V lost 1 base, J lost 6 bases, and 18 bases lay in between. CDR1 and CDR2 (germline): SEHNR, FQNEAQ (reference sequence).

This rearrangement joins TRBV4-2 to TRBJ1-2; 8 nucleotides agree with TRBD1. The CDR3 extends over 13 amino acids. V was clipped by 5 bases and J by 8 bases; unmatched bases: 7. Germline V gives CDR1 LGHNA, CDR2 YNFKEQ. The CDR3 spells CASSEPTGVGYTF. The CDR3 coding sequence is TGTGCCAGCAGCGAACCGACAGGGGTCGGCTACACCTTC.

This sequence joins TRBV7-9 and TRBJ2-5, with 13 bases identical to TRBD2. Gene TRBJ2-7 matches the end of the DNA better, so the J call may be wrong. CDR3 length: 16 residues. CDR1 SEHNR and CDR2 FQNEAQ come from the germline V gene (reference sequence). The chain's CDR3 is CASSFGLAGAPYEQYF. The CDR3 DNA reads TGTGCCAGCAGCTTTGGACTAGCGGGAGCACCCTACGAGCAGTACTTC.

This clone has more than one count but fewer than ten. The same CDR3 arises from other DNA sequences in this sample as well. This rearrangement joins TRBV7-2 to TRBJ1-5, with D unresolved. The CDR3 is 14 amino acids. Germline V gene data show CDR1 as SGHTA and CDR2 as FQGNSA. V was cut by 1 base and J by 4 bases, with 8 bases left in between. In DNA, the CDR3 is TGTGCCAGCAGCTTAGTGACTTCGAATCAGCCCCAGCATTTT. Translation gives CASSLVTSNQPQHF.

This clone was recorded a few times. This chain joins TRBV10-3 and TRBJ2-5; 8 positions match TRBD2. Trimming at V came to 6 bases and at J to 7 bases, leaving 10 bases not matched to a gene. Germline CDR1 ENHRY, CDR2 SYGVKD. This CDR3 spans 14 amino acids. CDR3 DNA: TGTGCCATCAGCCCGACAGGCGGGGGGCGGACCCAGTACTTC. This encodes CAISPTGGGRTQYF.

This clone was found many times. The chain uses TRBV29-1 and TRBJ1-1; D is perhaps TRBD1 (5 bases). Trimming removed 6 bases from V and 3 bases from J, with 5 bases in between. Per the germline V gene, CDR1 is SQVTM and CDR2 is ANQGSEA. There are 10 residues in the CDR3. Here the CDR3 reads CSVGHTEAFF. The CDR3 DNA reads TGCAGCGTGGGGCACACTGAAGCTTTCTTT.

This chain joins TRBV9 and TRBJ1-2; 10 bases agree with TRBD1. The CDR3 runs 18 residues. Germline assignment: CDR1 SGDLS and CDR2 YYNGEE. J gave up 2 bases and V 3 bases, and 13 bases lay outside the gene matches. The CDR3 is CASSGRRWDRGENYGYTF. CDR3 bases: TGTGCCAGCAGCGGGAGAAGATGGGACAGGGGCGAAAACTATGGCTACACCTTC.

The chain has TRBV6-4 and TRBJ1-5; D unclear. CDR1 and CDR2 (germline): MRHNA, SNTAGT. Trimming stripped 3 bases from V and 5 bases from J, with 8 bases between. The CDR3 loop spans 13 amino acids. In nucleotides, the CDR3 is TGTGCCAGCAGTGAAAATGGAGATCAGCCCCAGCATTTT. Translating it yields CASSENGDQPQHF.

This rearrangement joins TRBV6-5 to TRBJ2-1; 8 bases are shared with TRBD2. The CDR3 has 15 amino acids. V dropped 5 bases and J dropped 7; count of bases not matched to a gene: 10. Germline V gives CDR1 MNHEY, CDR2 SVGAGI. The CDR3 nucleotides are TGTGCCAGCAGTCAACCGGGGGGGCTTCGGAATGAGCAGTTCTTC. This codes for CASSQPGGLRNEQFF.

The J gene is TRBJ1-1, the V gene TRBV6-4; unclear D gene. The CDR3 contains 13 residues. Germline V lookup: CDR1 MRHNA, CDR2 SNTAGT. Trimming left V 4 bases short and J 4 bases short, with 10 bases between. DNA of the CDR3: TGTGCCAGCAGTGCCCAGATTACCACTGAAGCTTTCTTT. This sequence encodes CASSAQITTEAFF.

A remark on this clone: This sample includes further DNA sequences coding for the same CDR3. The chain has TRBV5-1 and TRBJ2-1; D ambiguous. The germline CDR1 and CDR2 sequences are SGHRS and YFSETQ. Trimming left V 0 bases short and J 2 bases short, with 3 bases between. This CDR3 has 13 amino acids. DNA of the CDR3: TGCGCCAGCAGCTTGGGCACCTACAATGAGCAGTTCTTC. This codes for CASSLGTYNEQFF.